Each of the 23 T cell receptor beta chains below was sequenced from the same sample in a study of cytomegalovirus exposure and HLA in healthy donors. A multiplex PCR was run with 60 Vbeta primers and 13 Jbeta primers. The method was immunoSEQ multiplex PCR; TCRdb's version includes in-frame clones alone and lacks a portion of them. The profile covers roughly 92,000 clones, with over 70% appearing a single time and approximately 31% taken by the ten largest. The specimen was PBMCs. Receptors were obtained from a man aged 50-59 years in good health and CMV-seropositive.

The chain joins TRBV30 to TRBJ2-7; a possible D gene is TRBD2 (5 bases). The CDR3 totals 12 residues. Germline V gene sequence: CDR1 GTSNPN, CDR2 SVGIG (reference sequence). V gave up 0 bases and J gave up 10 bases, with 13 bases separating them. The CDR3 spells CAWSVSGRGQYF. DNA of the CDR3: TGTGCCTGGAGTGTATCTGGGAGAGGCCAGTACTTC.

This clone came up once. CDR3 nucleotide sequence: TGTGCCAGCAGCGACTCTCTAGCGGGAGGGGGGGAGCAGTACTTC. Translating it yields CASSDSLAGGGEQYF. V usage is TRBV7-9 and J usage is TRBJ2-7; 12 bases agree with TRBD2. Germline lookup yields CDR1 SEHNR and CDR2 FQNEAQ (reference sequence). This CDR3 has 15 residues. After removal of 5 bases from V and 7 bases from J, the junction contained 9 bases not matched to a gene.

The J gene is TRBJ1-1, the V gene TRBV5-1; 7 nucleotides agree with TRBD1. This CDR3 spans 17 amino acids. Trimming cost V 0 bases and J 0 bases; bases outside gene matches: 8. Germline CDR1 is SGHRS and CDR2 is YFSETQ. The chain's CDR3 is CASSLARGVYLNTEAFF. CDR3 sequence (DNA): TGCGCCAGCAGCTTGGCCAGGGGGGTGTACCTGAACACTGAAGCTTTCTTT. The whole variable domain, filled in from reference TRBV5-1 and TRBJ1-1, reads KAGVTQTPRYLIKTRGQQVTLSCSPISGHRSVSWYQQTPGQGLQFLFEYFSETQRNKGNFPGRFSGRQFSNSRSEMNVSTLELGDSALYLCASSLARGVYLNTEAFFGQGTRLTVV.

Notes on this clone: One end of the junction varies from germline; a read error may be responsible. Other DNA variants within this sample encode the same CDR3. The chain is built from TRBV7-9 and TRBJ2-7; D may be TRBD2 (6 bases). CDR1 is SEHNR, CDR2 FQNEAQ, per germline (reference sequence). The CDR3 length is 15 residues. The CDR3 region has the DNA TGTTCCAGCAGCTTGGCATCTGGAGGGACCTACGAGCAGTACTTC. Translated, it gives CSSSLASGGTYEQYF.

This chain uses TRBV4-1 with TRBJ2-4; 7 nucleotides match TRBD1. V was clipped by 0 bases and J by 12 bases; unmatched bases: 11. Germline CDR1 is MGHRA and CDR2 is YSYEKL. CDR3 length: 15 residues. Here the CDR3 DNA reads TGCGCCAGCAGCCAAGACCCGGCTAGGTGGGACAGTCAGTACTTC. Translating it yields CASSQDPARWDSQYF.

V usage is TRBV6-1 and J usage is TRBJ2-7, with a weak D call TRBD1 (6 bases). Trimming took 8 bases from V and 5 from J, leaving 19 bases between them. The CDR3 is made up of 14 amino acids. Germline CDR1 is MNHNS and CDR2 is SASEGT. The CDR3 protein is CASRITGIFDEQYF. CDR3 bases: TGTGCCAGCCGAATTACAGGGATCTTCGACGAGCAGTACTTC.

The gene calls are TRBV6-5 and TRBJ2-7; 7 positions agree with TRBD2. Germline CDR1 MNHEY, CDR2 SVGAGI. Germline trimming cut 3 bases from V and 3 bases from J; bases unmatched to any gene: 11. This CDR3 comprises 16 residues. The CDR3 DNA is TGTGCCAGCAGTTATGGTAGGCTAGCGGCCCGCTACGAGCAGTACTTC. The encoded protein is CASSYGRLAARYEQYF.

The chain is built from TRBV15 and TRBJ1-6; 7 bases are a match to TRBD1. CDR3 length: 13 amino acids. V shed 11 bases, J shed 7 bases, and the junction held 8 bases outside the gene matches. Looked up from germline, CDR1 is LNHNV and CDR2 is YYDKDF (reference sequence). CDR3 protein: CASGRDRNSPLHF. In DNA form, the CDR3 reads TGTGCCTCAGGCAGGGACAGAAATTCACCCCTCCACTTT.

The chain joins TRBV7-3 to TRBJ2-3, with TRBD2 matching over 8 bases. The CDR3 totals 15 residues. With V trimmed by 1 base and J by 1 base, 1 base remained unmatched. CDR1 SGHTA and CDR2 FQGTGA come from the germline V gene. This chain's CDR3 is CASSLNGRGTDTQYF. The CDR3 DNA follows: TGTGCCAGCAGCTTAAACGGGAGGGGCACAGATACGCAGTATTTT.

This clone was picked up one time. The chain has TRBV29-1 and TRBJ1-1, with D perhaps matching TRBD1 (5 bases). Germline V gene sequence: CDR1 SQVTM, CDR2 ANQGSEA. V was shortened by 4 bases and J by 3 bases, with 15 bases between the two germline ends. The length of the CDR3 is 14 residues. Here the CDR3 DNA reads TGCAGCGTTGTCCCCCGGGGGATGGACACTGAAGCTTTCTTT. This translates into CSVVPRGMDTEAFF.

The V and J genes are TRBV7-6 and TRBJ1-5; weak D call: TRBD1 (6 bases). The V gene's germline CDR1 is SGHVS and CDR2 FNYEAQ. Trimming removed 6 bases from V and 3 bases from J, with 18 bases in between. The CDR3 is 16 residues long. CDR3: CASSNLQGQINQPQHF. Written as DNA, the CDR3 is TGTGCCAGCAGTAACCTCCAGGGGCAAATCAATCAGCCCCAGCATTTT.

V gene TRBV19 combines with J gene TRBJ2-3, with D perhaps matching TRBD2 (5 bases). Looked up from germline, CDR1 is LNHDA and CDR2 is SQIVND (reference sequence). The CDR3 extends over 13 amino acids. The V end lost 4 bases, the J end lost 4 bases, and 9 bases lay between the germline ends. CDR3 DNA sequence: TGTGCCAGTAGTACGGAGGCACCAGATACGCAGTATTTT. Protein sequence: CASSTEAPDTQYF.

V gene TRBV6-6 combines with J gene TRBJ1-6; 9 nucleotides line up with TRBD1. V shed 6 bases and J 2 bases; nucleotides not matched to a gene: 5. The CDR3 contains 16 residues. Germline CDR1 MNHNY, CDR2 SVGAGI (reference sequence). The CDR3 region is CASSRDRATYNSPLHF. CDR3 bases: TGTGCCAGCAGCCGGGACAGGGCAACCTATAATTCACCCCTCCACTTT.

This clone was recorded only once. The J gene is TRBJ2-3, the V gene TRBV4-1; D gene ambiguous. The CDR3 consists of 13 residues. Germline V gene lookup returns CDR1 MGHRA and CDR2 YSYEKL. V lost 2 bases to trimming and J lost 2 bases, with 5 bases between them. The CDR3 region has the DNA TGCGCCAGCAGCCAATATAACACAGATACGCAGTATTTT. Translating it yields CASSQYNTDTQYF.

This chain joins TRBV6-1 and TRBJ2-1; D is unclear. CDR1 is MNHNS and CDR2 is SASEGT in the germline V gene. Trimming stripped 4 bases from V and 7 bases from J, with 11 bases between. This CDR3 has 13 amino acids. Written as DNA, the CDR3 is TGTGCCAGCAGTGTCTCGGTCTTTAATGAGCAGTTCTTC. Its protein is CASSVSVFNEQFF.

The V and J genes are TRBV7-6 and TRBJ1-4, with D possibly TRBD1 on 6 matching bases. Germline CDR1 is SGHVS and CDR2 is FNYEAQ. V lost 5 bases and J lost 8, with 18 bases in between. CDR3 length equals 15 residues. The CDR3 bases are TGTGCCAGCAGCAGCACAGGGTTTGTGTGGGAAAAACTGTTTTTT. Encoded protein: CASSSTGFVWEKLFF. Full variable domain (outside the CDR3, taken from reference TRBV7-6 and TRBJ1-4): GAGVSQSPRYKVTKRGQDVALRCDPISGHVSLYWYRQALGQGPEFLTYFNYEAQQDKSGLPNDRFSAERPEGSISTLTIQRTEQRDSAMYRCASSSTGFVWEKLFFGSGTQLSVL.

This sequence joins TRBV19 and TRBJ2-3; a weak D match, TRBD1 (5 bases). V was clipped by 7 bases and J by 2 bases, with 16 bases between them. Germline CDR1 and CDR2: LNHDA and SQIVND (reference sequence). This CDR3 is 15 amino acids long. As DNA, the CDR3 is TGTGCCAGTACTGGAAATGGGGCGAACACAGATACGCAGTATTTT. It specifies CASTGNGANTDTQYF.

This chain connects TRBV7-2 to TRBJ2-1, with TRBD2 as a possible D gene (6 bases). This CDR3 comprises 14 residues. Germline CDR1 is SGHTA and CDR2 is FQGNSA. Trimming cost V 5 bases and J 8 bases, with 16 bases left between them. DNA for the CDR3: TGTGCCAGCAGCCCCCCCGGAGGGTTGGATGAGCAGTTCTTC. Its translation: CASSPPGGLDEQFF. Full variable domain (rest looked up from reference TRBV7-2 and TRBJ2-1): GAGVSQSPSNKVTEKGKDVELRCDPISGHTALYWYRQSLGQGLEFLIYFQGNSAPDKSGLPSDRFSAERTGGSVSTLTIQRTQQEDSAVYLCASSPPGGLDEQFFGPGTRLTVL.

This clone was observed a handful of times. CDR3 region: CASRLGLAGPNTGELFF. CDR3 DNA sequence: TGTGCCAGCAGGCTGGGACTAGCGGGACCGAACACCGGGGAGCTGTTTTTT. The chain recombines TRBV7-2 with TRBJ2-2, with 13 bases matching TRBD2. The CDR3 extends over 17 amino acids. V shed 6 bases and J 0 bases; nucleotides not matched to a gene: 4. Germline CDR1 SGHTA, CDR2 FQGNSA. Drawing the rest from reference TRBV7-2 and TRBJ2-2, the complete variable domain is GAGVSQSPSNKVTEKGKDVELRCDPISGHTALYWYRQSLGQGLEFLIYFQGNSAPDKSGLPSDRFSAERTGGSVSTLTIQRTQQEDSAVYLCASRLGLAGPNTGELFFGEGSRLTVL.

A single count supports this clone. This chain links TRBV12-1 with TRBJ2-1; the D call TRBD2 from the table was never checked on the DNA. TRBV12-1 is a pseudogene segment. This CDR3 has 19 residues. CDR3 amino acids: CASSFMGASGTSSYNEQFF. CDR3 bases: TGTGCCAGCAGCTTTATGGGCGCTAGCGGGACTAGCTCCTACAATGAGCAGTTCTTC.

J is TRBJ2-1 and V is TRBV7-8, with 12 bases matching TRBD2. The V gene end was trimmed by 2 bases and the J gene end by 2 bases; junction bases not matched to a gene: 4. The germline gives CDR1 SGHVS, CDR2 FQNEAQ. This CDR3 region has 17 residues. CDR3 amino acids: CASSLRTSGTTYNEQFF. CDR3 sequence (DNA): TGTGCCAGCAGCTTACGGACTAGCGGGACAACCTACAATGAGCAGTTCTTC.

CDR3 region: CASSISGKETQYF. The CDR3 bases are TGTGCCAGCAGCATTAGCGGGAAAGAGACCCAGTACTTC. The V gene is TRBV7-2, the J gene TRBJ2-5, with 8 bases that match TRBD2. CDR1 is SGHTA, CDR2 FQGNSA, per germline. J gave up 3 bases and V 5 bases, and 2 bases lay outside the gene matches. The CDR3 contains 13 residues.

The CDR3 sequence: CASSLAGVRTDTQYF. In DNA, the CDR3 is TGTGCCAGCAGCTTAGCGGGAGTGAGGACAGATACGCAGTATTTT. The J gene is TRBJ2-3, the V gene TRBV11-1, with D perhaps TRBD2 (5 bases). V was clipped by 0 bases and J by 3 bases, with 10 bases between them. The CDR3 length is 15 residues. Germline values: CDR1 SGHAT, CDR2 FQDESV (reference sequence).